The sequence of this T cell receptor (beta chain) was determined in a study of CD8+ T cells in alopecia areata. Extracted from the samples, RNA was reverse transcribed into cDNA to serve as the sequencing template. Data came from immunoSEQ multiplex PCR; TCRdb stores just in-frame clones and leaves some out. The sample shows about 94,000 clones, just over 70% of them seen only once. The CDR3 runs to 15 residues. With 3 bases removed from V and 1 base from J, the gap between germline ends came to 13 bases. Germline loops: CDR1 SGHDT, CDR2 YYEEEE. Specified treatment: oral pan-JAK inhibitor, 5-10 mg twice daily.

This sequence originates from a human donor with alopecia areata. V and J are TRBV5-6 and TRBJ2-5; unclear D gene. The input for sequencing was CD8+ T cells sorted from blood, taken at approximately week 45, from a patient treated with tofacitinib. The CDR3 nucleotides read TGTGCCAGCAGCTCCCTGACCGATATCCAAGAGACCCAGTACTTC. It is translated as CASSSLTDIQETQYF.